The rows below give T cell receptor beta chains drawn from one sample of a study of blood T cell repertoires in COVID-19. Only in-frame clones appear in the TCRdb table, and some are missing; sequencing was by immunoSEQ multiplex PCR. The sample yields a few hundred thousand clones, about 90% seen once. The sequenced sample was peripheral blood. These receptors originate from a man between 18 and 35 years old with active or convalescent COVID-19. The CDR3 runs from the conserved cysteine through the conserved F or W. Each record gives: D gene, clone size, J gene, V gene, CDR3 protein, CDR3 DNA. A D gene is named only where the DNA matches it firmly. Some rows mark clone size as missing; the rest say once, few, many or name a class of expanded clone.

d_call: TRBD1
clone_size: NA
j_call: TRBJ2-3
v_call: TRBV9
cdr3_aa: CASSGDRAYF
cdr3_nt: TGTGCCAGCAGCGGTGACAGGGCGTATTTT

d_call: NA
clone_size: NA
j_call: TRBJ2-4
v_call: TRBV6-7
cdr3_aa: CASSYSRVSKNIQYF
cdr3_nt: TGTGCCAGCAGTTACTCGAGGGTCTCCAAAAACATTCAGTACTTC

d_call: NA
clone_size: NA
j_call: TRBJ1-5
v_call: TRBV28
cdr3_aa: CASRSPFNQPQHF
cdr3_nt: TGTGCCAGCAGATCCCCCTTCAATCAGCCCCAGCATTTT

d_call: TRBD1
clone_size: NA
j_call: TRBJ1-2
v_call: TRBV5-1
cdr3_aa: CASSLALGGVYGYTF
cdr3_nt: TGCGCCAGCAGCTTGGCCCTAGGGGGCGTCTATGGCTACACCTTC

d_call: NA
clone_size: NA
j_call: TRBJ2-2
v_call: TRBV3-1/TRBV3-2
cdr3_aa: CASSQERGGVTGELFF
cdr3_nt: TGTGCCAGCAGCCAAGAGAGGGGGGGAGTCACCGGGGAGCTGTTTTTT

d_call: NA
clone_size: NA
j_call: TRBJ1-2
v_call: TRBV10-3
cdr3_aa: CAISESHNYGYTF
cdr3_nt: TGTGCCATCAGTGAGAGCCATAACTATGGCTACACCTTC

d_call: NA
clone_size: NA
j_call: TRBJ2-7
v_call: TRBV6-5
cdr3_aa: CASSLGVVGGEQYF
cdr3_nt: TGTGCCAGCAGCCTAGGCGTTGTCGGCGGCGAGCAGTACTTC

d_call: NA
clone_size: once
j_call: TRBJ1-2
v_call: TRBV5-1
cdr3_aa: CASSLWGADPYGYTF
cdr3_nt: TGCGCCAGCAGCTTGTGGGGCGCAGACCCTTATGGCTACACCTTC

d_call: NA
clone_size: NA
j_call: TRBJ1-1
v_call: TRBV28
cdr3_aa: CASSSRVYSTEAFF
cdr3_nt: TGTGCCAGCAGTTCGAGAGTTTACTCCACTGAAGCTTTCTTT

d_call: TRBD2
clone_size: NA
j_call: TRBJ2-7
v_call: TRBV5-4
cdr3_aa: CASSSGLYYEQYF
cdr3_nt: TGTGCCAGCAGCTCGGGACTATACTACGAGCAGTACTTC

d_call: NA
clone_size: NA
j_call: TRBJ2-1
v_call: TRBV7-2
cdr3_aa: CASSLAGLGGTYNEQFF
cdr3_nt: TGTGCCAGCAGCTTAGCGGGACTGGGCGGAACCTACAATGAGCAGTTCTTC

d_call: NA
clone_size: NA
j_call: TRBJ1-6
v_call: TRBV7-6
cdr3_aa: CASSLGQQISPLHF
cdr3_nt: TGTGCCAGCAGCTTAGGCCAACAGATTTCACCCCTCCACTTT

d_call: TRBD1
clone_size: NA
j_call: TRBJ2-1
v_call: TRBV5-1
cdr3_aa: CASSSYFLPSGGRSTGNEQFF
cdr3_nt: TGCGCCAGCAGCTCATATTTTCTCCCCTCAGGGGGTAGGAGTACGGGGAATGAGCAGTTCTTC

d_call: NA
clone_size: NA
j_call: TRBJ2-7
v_call: TRBV7-9
cdr3_aa: CASSRGNYEQYF
cdr3_nt: TGTGCCAGCAGCCGGGGAAACTACGAGCAGTACTTC

d_call: NA
clone_size: NA
j_call: TRBJ2-1
v_call: TRBV12-3/TRBV12-4
cdr3_aa: CASSKDSFNEQFF
cdr3_nt: TGTGCCAGCAGTAAAGACAGTTTTAATGAGCAGTTCTTC

d_call: NA
clone_size: few
j_call: TRBJ2-1
v_call: TRBV28
cdr3_aa: CASSFFGLNLRNEQFF
cdr3_nt: TGTGCCAGCAGTTTTTTTGGTCTAAATCTCAGGAATGAGCAGTTCTTC

d_call: NA
clone_size: once
j_call: TRBJ2-3
v_call: TRBV11-2
cdr3_aa: CASSSGTSRYTDTQYF
cdr3_nt: TGTGCCAGCAGCTCCGGGACTTCTCGTTACACAGATACGCAGTATTTT

d_call: NA
clone_size: NA
j_call: TRBJ2-3
v_call: TRBV5-1
cdr3_aa: CASSLAPGTDTQYF
cdr3_nt: TGCGCCAGCAGCTTGGCGCCGGGCACAGATACGCAGTATTTT